This is a list of T cell receptor beta chains from one sample in a study of cytomegalovirus exposure and HLA in healthy donors. The data were produced by immunoSEQ multiplex PCR, yet TCRdb's version contains in-frame clones alone and is incomplete. The data show 100,000 to 120,000 clones, 70% to 85% seen once. Sequencing was done on a sample of PBMCs. These receptors came from a man younger than 40 in good health and CMV-seropositive. CDR3s include the opening cysteine and the closing phenylalanine or tryptophan. D genes are given only for firm matches. Clone size is given for some rows only: seen once, a few or many times, or a class if the clone is expanded.

v_gene	d_gene	abundance	j_gene	CDR3nt	CDR3aa
TRBV13	.	.	TRBJ2-2	TGTGCCAGCAGCTTAGGAGGGGACACCGGGGAGCTGTTTTTT	CASSLGGDTGELFF
TRBV19	.	.	TRBJ2-1	TGTGCCAGTAGTCCAGGGGACTACAATGAGCAGTTCTTC	CASSPGDYNEQFF
TRBV6-5	TRBD1	.	TRBJ2-5	TGTGCCAGCAGTTCAGGGGGCGCCGGGGAGACCCAGTACTTC	CASSSGGAGETQYF
TRBV30	.	.	TRBJ1-1	TGTGCCTGGAGCCTGGGGCAGAGGACTGAAGCTTTCTTT	CAWSLGQRTEAFF
TRBV27	.	.	TRBJ2-3	TGTGCCAGCAGTATCAGGAACACAGATACGCAGTATTTT	CASSIRNTDTQYF
TRBV7-2	.	once	TRBJ2-3	TGTGCCAGCAGCTTTGGGACCCAGGGGACGCAGTATTTT	CASSFGTQGTQYF
TRBV18	.	.	TRBJ1-2	TGTGCCAGCTCACCAGGCCAGGGCCAGGAGGGCTACACCTTC	CASSPGQGQEGYTF
TRBV19	TRBD1	.	TRBJ1-2	TGTGCCACGGTTGACCCGGACAGGGGTGGCTACACCTTC	CATVDPDRGGYTF
TRBV13	.	.	TRBJ2-2	TGTGCCAGCAGTCTTACACCCACCGGGGAGCTGTTTTTT	CASSLTPTGELFF
TRBV6-5	TRBD1	.	TRBJ2-7	TGTGCCAGCAAAATAACCAGGGGGCGCTTAGAGCAGTACTTC	CASKITRGRLEQYF
TRBV4-1	TRBD1	.	TRBJ2-7	TGCGCCAGCAGCCAAGTAAGCCAGGGGGCCTACGAGCAGTACTTC	CASSQVSQGAYEQYF
TRBV27	TRBD1	.	TRBJ2-6	TGTGCCAGCAGTCGACGGACAGGGGGGTTGGCTGGGGCCAACGTCCTGACTTTC	CASSRRTGGLAGANVLTF
TRBV28	TRBD1	.	TRBJ1-5	TGTGCCAGCAGTTTGGACAGGGTGTTGAATCAGCCCCAGCATTTT	CASSLDRVLNQPQHF
TRBV11-3	TRBD2	.	TRBJ2-1	TGTGCCAGCAGTCCTGGGGCTAGCGGGGGGAACAACAATGAGCAGTTCTTC	CASSPGASGGNNNEQFF
TRBV9	TRBD1	.	TRBJ1-2	TGTGCCAGCAGCAGGCTTCCGGGACAGGGACAGTCTAACTATGGCTACACCTTC	CASSRLPGQGQSNYGYTF
TRBV19	.	.	TRBJ1-2	TGTGCCAGTAGTATAGCAGGGTCCTCCTATGGCTACACCTTC	CASSIAGSSYGYTF
TRBV6-4	.	few	TRBJ2-2	TGTGCCAGCAGTGAATTGGGGGCAGACGCCGGGGAGCTGTTTTTT	CASSELGADAGELFF
TRBV7-6	TRBD1	.	TRBJ2-3	TGTGCCAGCAGCGACCCGGGACAGGGGGAAGCAGATACGCAGTATTTT	CASSDPGQGEADTQYF
TRBV19	TRBD2	.	TRBJ2-5	TGTGCCAGTAGTATAGACGGGGGGGCAGGGGAGACCCAGTACTTC	CASSIDGGAGETQYF
TRBV4-2	TRBD1	.	TRBJ2-7	TGTGCCAGCAGCCAAGCCGGGACAGAAGGATACGAGCAGTACTTC	CASSQAGTEGYEQYF